The 25 T cell receptor beta chains reported below all come from one sample, sequenced in a study of Graves' ophthalmopathy and Graves' hyperthyroidism. RNA transcripts served as template for amplifying TCR beta CDR3 sequences. HTBI primers were used in a first-round RT-PCR, which preceded a second-round multiplex PCR. TCRdb used MiXCR to reprocess the multiplex PCR reads, holding one entry per CDR3 protein. This sample yields approximately 480,000 distinct CDR3 sequences, of which approximately 15% are seen a single time; 9.5% to 10% belongs to the top ten. Sequenced input: blood. The receptor source for this set is a woman in her 30s with Graves' ophthalmopathy.

This clonotype was counted ten times or more. The chain carries TRBV24-1 and TRBJ1-2; TRBD1 might be the D (6 bases). The ends were cut back, 4 bases at V and 5 bases at J, with 25 bases in the middle. The CDR3 length is 18 residues. Looked up from germline, CDR1 is KGHDR and CDR2 is SFDVKD. The CDR3 region has the DNA TGTGCCACCAGTGACTCGGCGGGGGCCGGTTCTCAAGGATATGGCTACACCTTC. This translates into CATSDSAGAGSQGYGYTF.

This clonotype was seen many times. The genes are TRBV28 and TRBJ2-7; 9 bases map to TRBD1. The germline V gene encodes CDR1 MDHEN and CDR2 SYDVKM. Trimming removed 1 base from V and 1 base from J; junction bases left unmatched: 2. This CDR3 is built from 15 residues. The CDR3 DNA is TGTGCCAGCAGTTTATTGGGACAGGGATCCTACGAGCAGTACTTC. Encoded protein: CASSLLGQGSYEQYF.

This clonotype came up many times. The V call is TRBV29-1, the J call TRBJ1-1, with D possibly matching TRBD1 (6 bases). The CDR3 runs to 14 residues. With 7 bases removed from V and 2 bases from J, the gap between germline ends came to 17 bases. The germline gives CDR1 SQVTM, CDR2 ANQGSEA. The DNA for the CDR3 is TGCAGCGCCCTAAGACAGGTTGGAAACACTGAAGCTTTCTTT. Encoded protein: CSALRQVGNTEAFF.

This clonotype was observed many times. The chain has TRBV29-1 and TRBJ2-2; weak D call: TRBD2 (5 bases). In germline, CDR1 is SQVTM, CDR2 ANQGSEA. V was clipped by 1 base and J by 1 base, with 13 bases between them. The CDR3 loop spans 16 amino acids. The DNA for the CDR3 is TGCAGCGTTGAAGGTGGCGGGCTGATGAACACCGGGGAGCTGTTTTTT. Its translation is CSVEGGGLMNTGELFF.

V is TRBV9 and J is TRBJ1-5; TRBD1 might be the D (6 bases). V lost 3 bases to trimming and J lost 1 base, with 11 bases between them. There are 15 residues in the CDR3. CDR1 is SGDLS, CDR2 YYNGEE, per germline. DNA for the CDR3: TGTGCCAGCAGCGAGGGGGGACTAAGCAATCAGCCCCAGCATTTT. Translating gives CASSEGGLSNQPQHF.

This clonotype has a count of ten or more. The V gene is TRBV20-1, the J gene TRBJ2-5, with D perhaps TRBD1 (6 bases). Germline assignment: CDR1 DFQATT and CDR2 SNEGSKA (reference sequence). Trimming took off 1 base at V and 7 bases at J, with 16 bases between the two ends. This CDR3 contains 14 residues. The CDR3 coding sequence is TGCAGTGCTAGAGGCGACAGGCCCTTGTGGACCCAGTACTTC. This sequence encodes CSARGDRPLWTQYF.

This clonotype appeared a few times. The chain is built from TRBV5-1 and TRBJ2-5, with 8 bases identical to TRBD2. CDR1 SGHRS and CDR2 YFSETQ come from the germline V gene. Trimming at V came to 4 bases and at J to 4 bases, leaving 21 bases not matched to a gene. There are 19 residues in the CDR3. CDR3 amino acids: CASSAAPRLAGLDPETQYF. For the CDR3, the DNA is TGCGCCAGCAGCGCCGCCCCGCGCCTAGCGGGTTTGGATCCAGAGACCCAGTACTTC.

The table lists this clonotype with many counts. The chain links TRBV6-5 to TRBJ2-2; D not resolved. From germline, CDR1 is MNHEY and CDR2 SVGAGI. The CDR3 contains 16 residues. The V and J ends lost 0 bases and 2 bases respectively, with 10 bases between them. CDR3 region: CASSYSRLRNTGELFF. DNA of the CDR3: TGTGCCAGCAGTTACTCGAGACTGAGAAACACCGGGGAGCTGTTTTTT.

About this clonotype itself: Relative to the germline gene, one junction end is altered; a read error may explain this. V is TRBV27 and J is TRBJ1-6; D is unresolved. The V gene's germline CDR1 is MNHEY and CDR2 SMNVEV (reference sequence). CDR3 length equals 15 residues. The CDR3 DNA reads TGTGCCAGCAGTTTACGTGGAGTCTATAATTCACACCTCCACTTT. It is translated as CASSLRGVYNSHLHF.

This clonotype was recorded many times. The rearrangement links TRBV20-1 to TRBJ1-1; D ambiguous. Germline CDR1 DFQATT, CDR2 SNEGSKA (reference sequence). The CDR3 spans 14 residues. The V and J ends lost 4 bases and 2 bases respectively, with 14 bases between them. The CDR3 sequence: CSANPTALNTEAFF. CDR3 sequence (DNA): TGCAGTGCTAACCCGACGGCCCTTAACACTGAAGCTTTCTTT.

At least ten counts were recorded for this clonotype. V gene TRBV11-1 combines with J gene TRBJ2-2; unclear D gene. Trimming took off 5 bases at V and 0 bases at J, with 7 bases between the two ends. The CDR3 is 14 amino acids. Germline V gives CDR1 SGHAT, CDR2 FQDESV (reference sequence). The DNA for the CDR3 is TGTGCCAGCAGCGAATATACGAACACCGGGGAGCTGTTTTTT. Translating gives CASSEYTNTGELFF.

This clonotype was seen many times. V is TRBV7-9 and J is TRBJ2-7; possible D gene TRBD2, 6 bases. Germline V CDR1 and CDR2: SEHNR, FQNEAQ (reference sequence). Deletions cut 5 bases from V and 7 bases from J, with 15 bases between. This CDR3 is 13 amino acids long. Here the CDR3 DNA reads TGTGCCAGCAGCCTGCCTCCCCGGGGGGAGCAGTACTTC. As protein: CASSLPPRGEQYF. Together with reference TRBV7-9 and TRBJ2-7, the CDR3 gives the full variable domain: DTGVSQNPRHKITKRGQNVTFRCDPISEHNRLYWYRQTLGQGPEFLTYFQNEAQLEKSRLLSDRFSAERPKGSFSTLEIQRTEQGDSAMYLCASSLPPRGEQYFGPGTRLTVT.

Ten or more counts support this clonotype. The CDR3 nucleotides read TGTGCCAGCACTCCCCGGAGATCCTACGAGCAGTACTTC. Protein sequence: CASTPRRSYEQYF. This chain connects TRBV11-2 to TRBJ2-7, with no clear D. Per the germline V gene, CDR1 is SGHAT and CDR2 is FQNNGV. The V gene lost 7 bases and the J gene lost 1 base, with 11 bases spanning the gap. CDR3 length equals 13 residues.

This clonotype has at least ten counts. This rearrangement joins TRBV19 to TRBJ1-1, with 8 bases identical to TRBD1. CDR1 is LNHDA, CDR2 SQIVND, per germline (reference sequence). The V gene end was trimmed by 4 bases and the J gene end by 7 bases; junction bases not matched to a gene: 5. The CDR3 covers 13 residues. The CDR3 here is CASSNDRGVEAFF. The DNA of the CDR3 is TGTGCCAGTAGTAATGACAGGGGTGTTGAAGCTTTCTTT. Looking up the rest from reference TRBV19 and TRBJ1-1 gives the full variable domain: DGGITQSPKYLFRKEGQNVTLSCEQNLNHDAMYWYRQDPGQGLRLIYYSQIVNDFQKGDIAEGYSVSREKKESFPLTVTSAQKNPTAFYLCASSNDRGVEAFFGQGTRLTVV.

The J gene is TRBJ1-2, the V gene TRBV30; D is ambiguous. Trimming took 3 bases from V and 1 from J, leaving 12 bases between them. Germline CDR1 is GTSNPN and CDR2 is SVGIG (reference sequence). The CDR3 is made up of 14 amino acids. DNA of the CDR3: TGTGCCTGGAGCGCTGGGCCTCTTAACTATGGCTACACCTTC. Translation gives CAWSAGPLNYGYTF.

This clonotype was counted many times. This chain joins TRBV5-6 and TRBJ1-1, with D perhaps TRBD1 (5 bases). Looked up from germline, CDR1 is SGHDT and CDR2 is YYEEEE. The CDR3 loop spans 14 amino acids. Trimming left V 0 bases short and J 6 bases short, with 12 bases between. The CDR3 region is CASSLEAGMAEAFF. The CDR3 DNA follows: TGTGCCAGCAGCTTGGAGGCAGGGATGGCTGAAGCTTTCTTT.

At least ten counts were recorded for this clonotype. V and J are TRBV6-1 and TRBJ1-2; 9 bases fit TRBD1. The CDR3 runs to 13 residues. CDR1 is MNHNS and CDR2 is SASEGT in the germline V gene. The V gene end was trimmed by 3 bases and the J gene end by 7 bases; junction bases not matched to a gene: 3. For the CDR3, the DNA is TGTGCCAGCAGTGAGGACAGGGGAGGTGGCTACACCTTC. Translated: CASSEDRGGGYTF.

This clonotype has ten or more counts. The DNA for the CDR3 is TGTGCCAGCAGTTACTCTACATTCTCATGGGGCACTGAAGCTTTCTTT. Its protein product is CASSYSTFSWGTEAFF. V is TRBV6-5 and J is TRBJ1-1; D unresolved. Germline-derived CDR1 and CDR2 are MNHEY and SVGAGI. Between the trimmed V and J ends, which lost 0 bases and 4 bases, there was a span of 15 bases. The CDR3 sequence is 16 residues long.

This clonotype has ten or more counts. The chain joins TRBV29-1 to TRBJ2-7, with D possibly being TRBD1 (6 bases). Germline CDR1 is SQVTM and CDR2 is ANQGSEA. The CDR3 length is 11 residues. V lost 4 bases and J lost 7, with 11 bases in between. The DNA of the CDR3 is TGCAGCGTTGGACAGGTCGAAGAGCAGTACTTC. The encoded protein is CSVGQVEEQYF.

This clonotype has at least ten counts. The chain combines TRBV20-1 with TRBJ1-2; no firm D call. The CDR3 extends over 10 amino acids. CDR1 and CDR2 from the germline V gene are DFQATT and SNEGSKA (reference sequence). Trimming took off 6 bases at V and 4 bases at J, with 6 bases between the two ends. CDR3 bases: TGCAGTGCGGGGAGCTATGGCTACACCTTC. It translates to CSAGSYGYTF.

This clonotype was found many times. V and J are TRBV28 and TRBJ1-5; D may be TRBD1 (6 bases). V was pared by 3 bases and J by 0 bases, with 15 bases between. The germline V gene has CDR1 MDHEN and CDR2 SYDVKM. This CDR3 is 17 amino acids long. The DNA for the CDR3 is TGTGCCAGCAGTTTTCCCCTCTACAGGGATAGCAATCAGCCCCAGCATTTT. It translates to CASSFPLYRDSNQPQHF.

This clonotype was counted ten times or more. V usage is TRBV6-5 and J usage is TRBJ2-5, with 11 positions matching TRBD2. The trim removed 2 bases at V and 5 bases at J, leaving 10 bases unmatched. The CDR3 loop spans 17 amino acids. From germline, CDR1 is MNHEY and CDR2 SVGAGI. CDR3 sequence (DNA): TGTGCCAGCAGTTACGGGGCTAGCGGGAGGTGGCAGGAGACCCAGTACTTC. This translates into CASSYGASGRWQETQYF.

This clonotype was recorded at least ten times. This chain connects TRBV27 to TRBJ2-7; D may correspond to TRBD1 or TRBD2 (7 bases each). This CDR3 is 15 amino acids long. V was clipped by 0 bases and J by 4 bases, with 13 bases between them. Germline loops: CDR1 MNHEY, CDR2 SMNVEV (reference sequence). The CDR3 DNA reads TGTGCCAGCAGTTTATCGACAGGGAGGGAATACGAGCAGTACTTC. Translation: CASSLSTGREYEQYF.

This clonotype was seen many times. The chain employs TRBV28 and TRBJ2-5, with 7 nucleotides matching TRBD1. Germline V lookup: CDR1 MDHEN, CDR2 SYDVKM. CDR3 size: 14 residues. The V gene end was trimmed by 2 bases and the J gene end by 1 base; junction bases not matched to a gene: 1. The CDR3 reads CASSLGDSQETQYF. The CDR3, as DNA: TGTGCCAGCAGTTTAGGGGACAGCCAAGAGACCCAGTACTTC. The whole variable domain, remainder taken from reference TRBV28 and TRBJ2-5, is DVKVTQSSRYLVKRTGEKVFLECVQDMDHENMFWYRQDPGLGLRLIYFSYDVKMKEKGDIPEGYSVSREKKERFSLILESASTNQTSMYLCASSLGDSQETQYFGPGTRLLVL.

This clonotype has at least ten counts. The V call is TRBV15, the J call TRBJ1-2; 8 positions match TRBD1. Germline loops: CDR1 LNHNV, CDR2 YYDKDF (reference sequence). CDR3 length equals 16 residues. Germline trimming cut 1 base from V and 2 bases from J; bases unmatched to any gene: 6. The CDR3 region is CATSRVRQGRNYGYTF. The CDR3 DNA is TGTGCCACCAGCAGAGTGCGACAGGGGAGGAACTATGGCTACACCTTC.